Sequencing of this T cell receptor (beta chain) was carried out in a study of CXCR3-negative and CXCR3-positive naive CD8 T cells. Whole-study results and caveats: Naive cells that were CXCR3-positive had more hydrophobic TRB CDR3s (compared with CXCR3-negative naive cells). Cryopreservation partially decreased CXCR3 expression, and most assays used fresh PBMCs. Naive CXCR3-positive and CXCR3-negative cells shared TRBV-TRBJ usage; memory cells diverged.

Germline CDR1 SQVTM, CDR2 ANQGSEA. There are 11 residues in the CDR3. The libraries of TRB cDNA were constructed through 5' RACE using UMI labels. TCRdb re-called the 5' RACE reads, yielding one record per CDR3 amino acid sequence without DNA. The sample table sets out some 110,000 distinct CDR3 sequences. A note on this clonotype: Antigen unknown.

The source of this sequence is a human donor in good health. Some clones in this sample may be carry-over from other donors' samples. The V and J genes are TRBV29-1 and TRBJ2-7; the TRBD2 assignment by TCRdb is unverifiable without DNA. Material for sequencing was naive CXCR3+ CD8+ T cells from blood. Subset indicated: CD45RO-CCR7+CD27+CD95- naive CD8+ T cells expressing CXCR3 (TNR3+). This CDR3 is CSVRTEGEQYF.